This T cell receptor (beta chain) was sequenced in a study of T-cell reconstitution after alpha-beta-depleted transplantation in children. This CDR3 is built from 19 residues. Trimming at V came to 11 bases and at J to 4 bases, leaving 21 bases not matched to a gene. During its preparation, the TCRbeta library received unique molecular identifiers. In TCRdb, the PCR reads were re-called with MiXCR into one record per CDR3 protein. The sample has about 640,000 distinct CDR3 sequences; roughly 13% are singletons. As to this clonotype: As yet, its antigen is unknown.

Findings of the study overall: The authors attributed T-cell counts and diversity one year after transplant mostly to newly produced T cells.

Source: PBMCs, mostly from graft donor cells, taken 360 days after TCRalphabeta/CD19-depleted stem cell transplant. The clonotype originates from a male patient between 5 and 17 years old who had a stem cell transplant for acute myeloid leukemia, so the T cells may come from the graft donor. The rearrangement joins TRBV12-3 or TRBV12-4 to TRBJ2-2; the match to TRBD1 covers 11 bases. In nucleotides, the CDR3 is TGTGCCTTCAGTTTTTTAAGGACAGGGGGCTACATGGGCACCGGGGAGCTGTTTTTT. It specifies CAFSFLRTGGYMGTGELFF.